This is a list of T cell receptor beta chains from one sample in a study of blood T cells in healthy people across ages. In TCRdb, the 5' RACE reads were re-called with MiXCR into one record per CDR3 protein. The sample records roughly 1.6 million distinct CDR3 sequences, about 31% being singletons. Material: blood. Receptors were obtained from a woman aged 25 to 39 in good health. Both conserved end residues are part of each CDR3. The D gene is left open where the match is weak. A clone size is listed for some rows: how often the clone was seen (once, few, many), or a class if it is expanded.

J: TRBJ1-2
D: -
size: -
V: TRBV3-1
CDR3: CASSHEGGSYGYTF
DNA: TGTGCCAGCAGCCATGAGGGGGGGTCCTATGGCTACACCTTC

J: TRBJ2-7
D: TRBD2
size: -
V: TRBV20-1
CDR3: CSARESGGRSYEQYF
DNA: TGCAGTGCTAGAGAGAGCGGGGGGAGGTCCTACGAGCAGTACTTC

J: TRBJ1-5
D: TRBD1
size: few
V: TRBV10-2
CDR3: CASADREAQPQHF
DNA: TGCGCCAGCGCGGACAGGGAAGCTCAGCCCCAGCATTTT

J: TRBJ2-5
D: TRBD2
size: -
V: TRBV5-1
CDR3: CASTWGGSTDEQYF
DNA: TGCGCCAGCACCTGGGGCGGGAGTACGGATGAGCAGTACTTC

J: TRBJ2-7
D: -
size: -
V: TRBV29-1
CDR3: CSAVDSGRSYEQYF
DNA: TGCAGCGCCGTAGACTCGGGGCGGTCCTACGAGCAGTACTTC

J: TRBJ1-5
D: -
size: -
V: TRBV2
CDR3: CASSEILQGPQHF
DNA: TGTGCCAGCAGTGAAATCCTACAAGGGCCCCAGCATTTT

J: TRBJ2-7
D: TRBD1
size: -
V: TRBV3-1
CDR3: CASSPATGPNYEQYF
DNA: TGTGCCAGCAGCCCCGCGACAGGGCCCAACTACGAGCAGTACTTC

J: TRBJ2-6
D: -
size: -
V: TRBV12-3/TRBV12-4
CDR3: CASSLASRSGANVLTF
DNA: TGTGCCAGCAGTTTAGCATCTCGCTCTGGGGCCAACGTCCTGACTTTC

J: TRBJ1-5
D: TRBD1
size: -
V: TRBV2
CDR3: CASRVQYRGRGNQPQHF
DNA: TGTGCCAGCAGGGTACAATACAGGGGTAGGGGCAATCAGCCCCAGCATTTT

J: TRBJ2-1
D: -
size: -
V: TRBV20-1
CDR3: CSGPVGNINEQFF
DNA: TGCAGTGGCCCCGTTGGAAACATCAATGAGCAGTTCTTC

J: TRBJ2-3
D: TRBD2
size: -
V: TRBV20-1
CDR3: CSARVSGRTFTSTDTQYF
DNA: TGCAGTGCTAGGGTTAGCGGGAGGACCTTTACTAGCACAGATACGCAGTATTTT

J: TRBJ2-7
D: -
size: few
V: TRBV27
CDR3: CASSLYPPGRTYEQYF
DNA: TGTGCCAGCAGTTTATACCCCCCGGGACGGACCTACGAGCAGTACTTC

J: TRBJ2-1
D: -
size: many
V: TRBV13
CDR3: CASSRRTAYNEQFF
DNA: TGTGCCAGCTCCCGTCGGACAGCCTACAATGAGCAGTTCTTC

J: TRBJ1-1
D: -
size: few
V: TRBV5-5
CDR3: CASSWGGGMNTEAFF
DNA: TGTGCCAGCAGCTGGGGGGGGGGCATGAACACTGAAGCTTTCTTT

J: TRBJ2-2
D: -
size: few
V: TRBV10-3
CDR3: CAISEGSTTGELFF
DNA: TGTGCCATCAGTGAGGGGTCCACAACCGGGGAGCTGTTTTTT

J: TRBJ2-3
D: -
size: few
V: TRBV27
CDR3: CASSLTLAAFTDTQYF
DNA: TGTGCCAGCAGTTTGACCCTAGCAGCCTTCACAGATACGCAGTATTTT

J: TRBJ2-1
D: TRBD2
size: few
V: TRBV10-3
CDR3: CAISITGTSGTGQFF
DNA: TGTGCCATCAGTATCACCGGGACTAGCGGGACTGGGCAGTTCTTC

J: TRBJ2-1
D: -
size: few
V: TRBV5-1
CDR3: CASSRGRTGLSYNEQFF
DNA: TGCGCCAGCAGCCGGGGGAGGACGGGACTCTCCTACAATGAGCAGTTCTTC

J: TRBJ2-7
D: TRBD2
size: few
V: TRBV5-1
CDR3: CASSLTSEFYEQYF
DNA: TGCGCCAGCAGCTTGACTAGCGAGTTCTACGAGCAGTACTTC

J: TRBJ2-1
D: -
size: few
V: TRBV7-6
CDR3: CASSLAGHSESLYNEQFF
DNA: TGTGCCAGCAGCTTAGCGGGACACTCTGAAAGCCTCTACAATGAGCAGTTCTTC

J: TRBJ2-7
D: TRBD1
size: many
V: TRBV29-1
CDR3: CSAGTGGINEQYF
DNA: TGCAGCGCCGGGACAGGGGGCATCAACGAGCAGTACTTC

J: TRBJ2-2
D: -
size: few
V: TRBV29-1
CDR3: CSVGSDTGELFF
DNA: TGCAGCGTTGGGTCGGACACCGGGGAGCTGTTTTTT